A selection of T cell receptor beta chains follows, all from one sample in a study of CD4 T cells in relation to SARS-CoV-2 and coronaviruses. Sequencing was performed with immunoSEQ multiplex PCR; in TCRdb, only in-frame clones are kept and a portion is missing. The sample consists of about 36,000 clones, around 77% of them appearing once. Their antigen targets remain unknown. Sequenced material: memory CD4+ T cells from PBMCs, cultured in vitro. The receptors derive from an adult with COVID-19. The CDR3 runs from the conserved cysteine through the conserved F or W. Fields, in order: CDR3 length, clone size, D gene, J gene, V gene, CDR3 protein, CDR3 DNA. The D gene is left open where the match is weak. Clone size is not always given. Where it is, it says once, few, many or a class for expanded clones.

13	NA	NA	TRBJ1-1	TRBV6-6	CATVAGEWTEAFF	TGTGCCACAGTGGCGGGGGAGTGGACTGAAGCTTTCTTT
14	NA	NA	TRBJ1-2	TRBV28	CASSLAGGSYGYTF	TGTGCCAGCAGTTTGGCGGGGGGCAGCTATGGCTACACCTTC
13	NA	NA	TRBJ2-7	TRBV5-1	CASSLERNYEQYF	TGCGCCAGCAGCTTGGAGCGGAACTACGAGCAGTACTTC
16	NA	NA	TRBJ1-1	TRBV6-2/TRBV6-3	CASSFTPFSGNTEAFF	TGTGCCAGCAGCTTCACTCCCTTTAGTGGAAACACTGAAGCTTTCTTT
15	NA	TRBD2	TRBJ2-3	TRBV4-1	CASSHDSGSTDTQYF	TGCGCCAGCAGCCACGATAGCGGGAGCACAGATACGCAGTATTTT
14	NA	NA	TRBJ2-7	TRBV5-5	CASSLVGDSYEQYF	TGTGCCAGCAGCTTGGTTGGGGATTCCTACGAGCAGTACTTC
13	once	NA	TRBJ1-5	TRBV6-5	CASSPGSNQPQHF	TGTGCCAGCAGCCCCGGCAGTAATCAGCCCCAGCATTTT
15	NA	NA	TRBJ2-4	TRBV11-1	CASSAGVQDIDIQYF	TGTGCCAGCAGCGCAGGGGTACAGGACATCGACATTCAGTACTTC
12	NA	NA	TRBJ2-7	TRBV2	CASSGEAYEQYF	TGTGCCAGCAGTGGGGAAGCCTACGAGCAGTACTTC
15	NA	TRBD1	TRBJ2-7	TRBV28	CASRLGGTGSYEQYF	TGTGCCAGCAGACTCGGAGGGACAGGAAGCTACGAGCAGTACTTC
19	NA	TRBD2	TRBJ2-5	TRBV6-1	CASSAGFWTSGRGGETQYF	TGTGCCAGCAGTGCAGGGTTTTGGACTAGCGGGAGGGGTGGGGAGACCCAGTACTTC
17	few	TRBD1	TRBJ1-4	TRBV3-1/TRBV3-2	CASSQEGFGTGNEKLFF	TGTGCCAGCAGCCAAGAGGGGTTCGGGACAGGGAATGAAAAACTGTTTTTT
15	NA	NA	TRBJ2-1	TRBV6-5	CASSLDRSRYNEQFF	TGTGCCAGCAGTCTTGACAGGTCGAGATACAATGAGCAGTTCTTC
15	NA	NA	TRBJ1-6	TRBV7-9	CASSSPPGRGSPLHF	TGTGCCAGCAGCTCCCCCCCGGGGAGAGGTTCACCCCTCCACTTT
14	NA	NA	TRBJ2-7	TRBV6-5	CASSYSGEAYEQYF	TGTGCCAGCAGTTACTCGGGGGAGGCCTACGAGCAGTACTTC
13	NA	NA	TRBJ1-6	TRBV27	CASSSAGQSPLHF	TGTGCCAGCAGTTCCGCAGGCCAATCACCCCTCCACTTT
13	NA	NA	TRBJ1-2	TRBV5-1	CASSLGQSYGYTF	TGCGCCAGCAGTCTAGGGCAGTCCTATGGCTACACCTTC
14	few	NA	TRBJ1-6	TRBV28	CASSLSGGYSPLHF	TGTGCCAGCAGTTTATCGGGGGGATATTCACCCCTCCACTTT
15	NA	TRBD1	TRBJ1-4	TRBV4-1	CASSQDPTGVYELFF	TGCGCCAGCAGCCAAGATCCCACAGGGGTTTACGAACTGTTTTTT
13	NA	NA	TRBJ2-4	TRBV5-1	CASSLQGVGIQYF	TGCGCCAGCAGCTTGCAGGGAGTGGGCATTCAGTACTTC
13	NA	NA	TRBJ2-1	TRBV9	CASSKGPYNEQFF	TGTGCCAGCAGCAAAGGGCCATACAATGAGCAGTTCTTC
13	NA	NA	TRBJ1-2	TRBV23-1	CASSQDRTNGYTF	TGCGCCAGCAGTCAAGACAGGACGAATGGCTACACCTTC
12	NA	TRBD1	TRBJ1-1	TRBV29-1	CRGDRVNTEAFF	TGCAGAGGGGACAGAGTGAACACTGAAGCTTTCTTT
17	NA	TRBD2	TRBJ2-7	TRBV30	CAWSSAFRAGGTYEQYF	TGTGCCTGGAGTTCCGCCTTCAGGGCGGGGGGGACCTACGAGCAGTACTTC
15	NA	TRBD2	TRBJ2-1	TRBV5-4	CASRVGLAEYNEQFF	TGTGCCAGCAGGGTGGGACTAGCGGAATACAATGAGCAGTTCTTC
15	NA	TRBD1	TRBJ1-5	TRBV2	CASSAGQGAGWPQHF	TGTGCCAGCAGTGCGGGACAGGGGGCAGGCTGGCCCCAGCATTTT
15	NA	NA	TRBJ2-2	TRBV28	CASSFTQGRLGELFF	TGTGCCAGCAGTTTTACACAGGGGAGGTTAGGGGAGCTGTTTTTT
13	NA	TRBD2	TRBJ2-1	TRBV11-3	CASVGGGSDEQFF	TGTGCCAGCGTCGGCGGGGGATCAGATGAGCAGTTCTTC
13	NA	NA	TRBJ2-4	TRBV28	CASSLLSGYIQYF	TGTGCCAGCAGTTTATTATCCGGGTACATTCAGTACTTC
14	once	NA	TRBJ2-1	TRBV6-5	CASSYSGPPNEQFF	TGTGCCAGCAGTTACTCGGGCCCCCCCAATGAGCAGTTCTTC
20	NA	NA	TRBJ1-6	TRBV5-3	CARSLVPISVPRGYNSPLHF	TGTGCCAGAAGCTTGGTTCCCATCTCAGTCCCCCGGGGCTATAATTCACCCCTCCACTTT
13	NA	NA	TRBJ2-5	TRBV3-1/TRBV3-2	CASSQASLETQYF	TGTGCCAGCAGCCAAGCCTCTTTGGAAACCCAGTACTTC
14	NA	NA	TRBJ1-1	TRBV19	CASSRTTLNTEAFF	TGTGCCAGTTCCAGGACCACTTTGAACACTGAAGCTTTCTTT
14	NA	NA	TRBJ2-1	TRBV9	CASSVDPASGEQFF	TGTGCCAGCAGCGTAGATCCAGCCTCGGGTGAGCAGTTCTTC
12	NA	NA	TRBJ2-7	TRBV6-6	CASSRTDGEQYF	TGTGCCAGCAGCCGGACGGACGGGGAGCAGTACTTC
13	few	NA	TRBJ1-3	TRBV9	CASSKSTGNTIYF	TGTGCCAGCAGCAAATCCACTGGAAACACCATATATTTT
15	few	TRBD1	TRBJ1-5	TRBV5-8	CASSPGTGGNQPQHF	TGTGCCAGCAGCCCAGGGACAGGGGGGAATCAGCCCCAGCATTTT
16	once	TRBD1	TRBJ2-5	TRBV4-2	CASSQAPTGAGETQYF	TGTGCCAGCAGCCAAGCCCCCACAGGGGCCGGAGAGACCCAGTACTTC
13	NA	NA	TRBJ1-1	TRBV11-3	CASSLDGNTEAFF	TGTGCCAGCAGCTTGGACGGAAACACTGAAGCTTTCTTT
19	NA	NA	TRBJ2-1	TRBV28	CASSFAYVLTGPSYNEQFF	TGTGCCAGCAGTTTTGCCTATGTCCTGACAGGACCCTCCTACAATGAGCAGTTCTTC
16	NA	NA	TRBJ2-6	TRBV7-2	CASTPSLLSGANVLTF	TGTGCCAGCACCCCTAGCCTACTCTCTGGGGCCAACGTCCTGACTTTC
13	NA	NA	TRBJ2-2	TRBV15	CATSRVGTGELFF	TGTGCCACCAGCAGAGTGGGCACCGGGGAGCTGTTTTTT
12	NA	NA	TRBJ1-1	TRBV7-2	CASSLASQQAFF	TGTGCCAGCAGCTTAGCCAGCCAGCAAGCTTTCTTT
13	few	NA	TRBJ2-7	TRBV19	CASSSSRDVKQYF	TGTGCCAGTAGTTCCTCCCGGGACGTAAAGCAGTACTTC
13	NA	NA	TRBJ2-7	TRBV11-2	CASSLSRVYEQYF	TGTGCCAGCAGCTTAAGTCGGGTCTACGAGCAGTACTTC
15	NA	TRBD1	TRBJ2-1	TRBV7-3	CASSSYRGPSNEQFF	TGTGCCAGCAGCTCATACAGGGGGCCAAGTAATGAGCAGTTCTTC
17	NA	TRBD1	TRBJ2-2	TRBV5-1	CASSLAGQETNTGELFF	TGCGCCAGCAGCTTGGCCGGACAGGAAACGAACACCGGGGAGCTGTTTTTT
11	NA	NA	TRBJ2-5	TRBV20-1	CSAPLKATQYF	TGCAGTGCCCCTCTTAAGGCGACCCAGTACTTC